This section outlines one T cell receptor beta chain sequence together with its context. What it binds is unknown. With 2 bases removed from V and 2 bases from J, the gap between germline ends came to 12 bases. This CDR3 has 14 amino acids. Germline values: CDR1 DFQATT, CDR2 SNEGSKA (reference sequence). Amplification by 5'RACE using constant-segment primers produced TCR alpha and TCR beta cDNA libraries that carried sample barcodes and UMIs. Each CDR3 protein gets one entry after TCRdb re-called the 5' RACE reads with MiXCR. The repertoire holds about 470,000 distinct CDR3 sequences, with about 23% as singletons. This sample was taken from a study of T-cell memory formation after mild COVID-19. Overall study findings and caveats: Those CD4+ clones that contracted were mainly in CM and EM (CD8+ ones in EMRA). Still unconfirmed is whether the second-wave clones peaking on day 37 recognized SARS-CoV-2. There were some responding clones in pre-infection memory, which suggested that cross-reactive memory had joined.

The V and J genes are TRBV20-1 and TRBJ1-1; TRBD1 is a possible D gene (5 bases). The sample consisted of PBMCs or a T cell subset sorted from them (not recorded which). The origin of this receptor is an adult woman who had mild COVID-19 (a few samples of this study predate the infection). Cell type and time point are not known. CDR3: CSARSGGGNTEAFF. As DNA, the CDR3 is TGCAGTGCTAGATCGGGGGGGGGAAACACTGAAGCTTTCTTT.